What follows is one TCR beta chain and its context. The data derive from a study of blood T cell repertoires in COVID-19. Categorization into cohorts depended on clinical history that participants reported. In Cohort 3, a recovered donor had either two negative PCRs, clearance, or symptom resolution. Generated by immunoSEQ multiplex PCR, the TCRdb table keeps only in-frame clones and is missing some. The repertoire holds a few hundred thousand clones, with 75% to 90% as singletons. The sequencing sample was made of PBMCs or T cells enriched from blood (not recorded which). This receptor was identified in a man aged 30 to 45 who had recovered from COVID-19.

The CDR3, as DNA: TGTGCCACGGGAGGCCCGAACACCGGGGAGCTGTTTTTT. Translated: CATGGPNTGELFF. The chain uses TRBV10-3 and TRBJ2-2, with TRBD2 matching over 7 bases. With 10 bases clipped from V and 0 bases from J, the junction kept 2 bases outside the gene matches. Germline CDR1 is ENHRY and CDR2 is SYGVKD. CDR3 length: 13 amino acids.